The present T cell receptor beta chain was sequenced within a study of blood T cell repertoires in COVID-19. At the level of the study: Sites in the United States, Italy and Spain provided acute and convalescent COVID-19 samples.

CDR1 is ENHRY, CDR2 SYGVKD, per germline. CDR3 length: 14 amino acids. The V and J ends lost 3 bases and 1 base respectively, with 7 bases between them. Patients of the Seattle cohort, enrolled during active infection, were followed longitudinally. Here immunoSEQ multiplex PCR was the method, and the copy in TCRdb shows in-frame clones only, minus some. The table has around 210,000 clones, approximately 91% seen once; the top ten hold 15% to 20%. Sequenced input: peripheral blood. This chain uses TRBV10-3 with TRBJ1-5, with D unclear. The clonotype was recovered from a man over 45 with COVID-19, enrolled during active disease. The CDR3 nucleotides are TGTGCCATCAGTGAAGTACAGAGCAATCAGCCCCAGCATTTT. It translates to CAISEVQSNQPQHF.